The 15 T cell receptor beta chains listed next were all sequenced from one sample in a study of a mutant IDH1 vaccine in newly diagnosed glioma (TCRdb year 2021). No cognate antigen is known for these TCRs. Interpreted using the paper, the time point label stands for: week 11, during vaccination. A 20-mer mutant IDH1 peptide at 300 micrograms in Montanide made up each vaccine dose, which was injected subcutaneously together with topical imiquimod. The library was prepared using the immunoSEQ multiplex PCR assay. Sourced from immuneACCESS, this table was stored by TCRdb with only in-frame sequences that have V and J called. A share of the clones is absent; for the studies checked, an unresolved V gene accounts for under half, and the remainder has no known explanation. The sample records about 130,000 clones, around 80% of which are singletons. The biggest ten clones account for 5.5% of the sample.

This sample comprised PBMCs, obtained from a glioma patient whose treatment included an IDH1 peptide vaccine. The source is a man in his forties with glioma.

The DNA of the CDR3 is TGTGCCAGCAGCCAAAGTTCCCAGATCTATGGCTACACCTTC. It specifies CASSQSSQIYGYTF. This rearrangement joins TRBV4-2 to TRBJ1-2, with no clear D. Trimming took 2 bases from V and 4 from J, leaving 11 bases between them. Germline loops: CDR1 LGHNA, CDR2 YNFKEQ. The CDR3 runs 14 residues.

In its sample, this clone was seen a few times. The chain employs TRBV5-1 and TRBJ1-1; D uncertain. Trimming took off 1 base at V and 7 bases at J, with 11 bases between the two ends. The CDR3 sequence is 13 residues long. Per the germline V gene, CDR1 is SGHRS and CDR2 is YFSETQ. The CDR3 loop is CASSLKGEYEAFF. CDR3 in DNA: TGCGCCAGCAGCTTGAAGGGAGAATATGAAGCTTTCTTT.

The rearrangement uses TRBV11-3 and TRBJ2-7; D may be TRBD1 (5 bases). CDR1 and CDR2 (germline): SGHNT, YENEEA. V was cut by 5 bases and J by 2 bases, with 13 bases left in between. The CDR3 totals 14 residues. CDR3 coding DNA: TGTGCCAGCAGCATAGGGGCAGGTCCCTACGAGCAGTACTTC. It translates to CASSIGAGPYEQYF.

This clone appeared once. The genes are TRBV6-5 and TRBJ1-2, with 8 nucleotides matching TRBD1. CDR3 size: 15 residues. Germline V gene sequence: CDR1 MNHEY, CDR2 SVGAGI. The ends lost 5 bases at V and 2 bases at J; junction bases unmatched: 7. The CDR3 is CASSHGQGNNYGYTF. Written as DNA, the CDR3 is TGTGCCAGCAGTCACGGACAGGGTAACAACTATGGCTACACCTTC.

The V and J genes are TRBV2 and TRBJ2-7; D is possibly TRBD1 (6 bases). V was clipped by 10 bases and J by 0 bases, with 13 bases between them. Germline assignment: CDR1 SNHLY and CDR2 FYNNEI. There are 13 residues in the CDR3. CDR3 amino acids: CAILTGLSYEQYF. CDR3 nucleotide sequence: TGTGCCATTCTGACAGGACTCTCCTACGAGCAGTACTTC.

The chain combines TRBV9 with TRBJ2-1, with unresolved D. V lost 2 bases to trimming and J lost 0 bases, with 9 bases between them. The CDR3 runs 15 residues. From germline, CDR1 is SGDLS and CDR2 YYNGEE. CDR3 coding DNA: TGTGCCAGCAGCGTTTTACGGAGCTCCTACAATGAGCAGTTCTTC. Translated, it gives CASSVLRSSYNEQFF.

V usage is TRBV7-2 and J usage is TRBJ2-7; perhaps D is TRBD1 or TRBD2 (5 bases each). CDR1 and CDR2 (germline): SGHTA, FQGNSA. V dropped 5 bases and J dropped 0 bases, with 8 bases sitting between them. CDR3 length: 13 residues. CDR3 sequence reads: CASSGTDSYEQYF. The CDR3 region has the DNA TGTGCCAGCAGCGGGACCGACTCCTACGAGCAGTACTTC.

This CDR3 is CASSLVSGTNSPLHF. CDR3 DNA: TGCGCCAGCAGCTTGGTTTCAGGGACTAATTCACCCCTCCACTTT. The V gene is TRBV5-1, the J gene TRBJ1-6; weak D call: TRBD1 (5 bases). The CDR3 is 15 amino acids. Germline V gene data show CDR1 as SGHRS and CDR2 as YFSETQ. Trimming took 0 bases from V and 6 from J, leaving 10 bases between them. The full variable domain, completed using reference TRBV5-1 and TRBJ1-6, is KAGVTQTPRYLIKTRGQQVTLSCSPISGHRSVSWYQQTPGQGLQFLFEYFSETQRNKGNFPGRFSGRQFSNSRSEMNVSTLELGDSALYLCASSLVSGTNSPLHFGNGTRLTVT.

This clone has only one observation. The CDR3 is CASSLDGAPRGYTF. In DNA form, the CDR3 reads TGTGCCAGCAGCTTAGATGGTGCCCCCCGGGGCTACACCTTC. The chain recombines TRBV7-2 with TRBJ1-2, with D uncertain. Trimming cost V 1 base and J 8 bases, with 14 bases left between them. Germline loops: CDR1 SGHTA, CDR2 FQGNSA. The CDR3 consists of 14 residues.

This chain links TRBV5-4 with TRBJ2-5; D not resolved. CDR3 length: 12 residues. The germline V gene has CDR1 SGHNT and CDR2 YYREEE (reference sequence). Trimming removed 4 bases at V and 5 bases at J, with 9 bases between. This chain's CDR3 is CASSVLRETQYF. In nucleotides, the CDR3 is TGTGCCAGCAGCGTATTGAGGGAGACCCAGTACTTC.

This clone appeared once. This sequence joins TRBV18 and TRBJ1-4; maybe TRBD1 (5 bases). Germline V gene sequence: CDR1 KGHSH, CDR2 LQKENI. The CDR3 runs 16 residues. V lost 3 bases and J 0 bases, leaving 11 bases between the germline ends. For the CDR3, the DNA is TGTGCCAGCTCACCGCGACAGATTGCAACTAATGAAAAACTGTTTTTT. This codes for CASSPRQIATNEKLFF.

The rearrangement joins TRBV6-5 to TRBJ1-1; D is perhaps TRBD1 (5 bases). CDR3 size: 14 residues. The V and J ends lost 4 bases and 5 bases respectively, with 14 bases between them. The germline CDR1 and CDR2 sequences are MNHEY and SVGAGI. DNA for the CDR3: TGTGCCAGCAGTTTTAGGCAGGGACGAACTGAAGCTTTCTTT. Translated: CASSFRQGRTEAFF.

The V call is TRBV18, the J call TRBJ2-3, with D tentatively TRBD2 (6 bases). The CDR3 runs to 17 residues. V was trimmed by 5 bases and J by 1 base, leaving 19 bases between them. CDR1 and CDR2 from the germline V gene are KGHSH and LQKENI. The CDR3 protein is CASSAAWSGLRTDTQYF. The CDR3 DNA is TGTGCCAGCTCAGCAGCGTGGAGCGGGCTCCGCACAGATACGCAGTATTTT.

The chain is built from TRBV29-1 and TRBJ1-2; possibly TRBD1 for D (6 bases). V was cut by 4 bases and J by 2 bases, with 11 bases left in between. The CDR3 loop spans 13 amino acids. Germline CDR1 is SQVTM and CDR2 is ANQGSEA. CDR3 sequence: CSVGQALNYGYTF. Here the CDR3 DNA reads TGCAGCGTTGGACAGGCCCTAAACTATGGCTACACCTTC.

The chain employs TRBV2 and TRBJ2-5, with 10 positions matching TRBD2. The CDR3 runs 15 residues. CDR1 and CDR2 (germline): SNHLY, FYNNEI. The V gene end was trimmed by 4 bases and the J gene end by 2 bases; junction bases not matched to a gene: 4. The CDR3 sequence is CASSGVAGGQETQYF. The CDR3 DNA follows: TGTGCCAGCAGTGGGGTAGCGGGAGGACAAGAGACCCAGTACTTC.